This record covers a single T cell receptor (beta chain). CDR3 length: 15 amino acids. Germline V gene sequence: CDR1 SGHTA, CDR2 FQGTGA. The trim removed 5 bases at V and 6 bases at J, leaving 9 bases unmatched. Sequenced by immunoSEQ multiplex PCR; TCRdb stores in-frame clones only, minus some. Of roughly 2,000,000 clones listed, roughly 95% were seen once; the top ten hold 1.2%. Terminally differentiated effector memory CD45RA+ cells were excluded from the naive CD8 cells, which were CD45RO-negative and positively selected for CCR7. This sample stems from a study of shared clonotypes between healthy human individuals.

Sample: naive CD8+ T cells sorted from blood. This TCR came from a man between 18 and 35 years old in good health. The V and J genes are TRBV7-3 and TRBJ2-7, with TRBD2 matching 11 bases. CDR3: CASSRTSGPSGEQYF. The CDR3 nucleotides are TGTGCCAGCAGCCGGACTAGCGGGCCCTCCGGCGAGCAGTACTTC. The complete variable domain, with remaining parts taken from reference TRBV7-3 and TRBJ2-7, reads GAGVSQTPSNKVTEKGKYVELRCDPISGHTALYWYRQSLGQGPEFLIYFQGTGAADDSGLPNDRFFAVRPEGSVSTLKIQRTERGDSAVYLCASSRTSGPSGEQYFGPGTRLTVT.